Listed below are T cell receptor beta chains from one sample, sequenced in a study of shared clonotypes between healthy human individuals. The method was immunoSEQ multiplex PCR; TCRdb's version includes in-frame clones alone and lacks a portion of them. The table lists around 600,000 clones, about 95% of them singletons. Specimen: naive CD8+ T cells sorted from blood. The source is a woman aged 25-40 years in good health. Each CDR3 is given with its conserved first and last residue. The order of the fields is D gene, clone size, V gene, J gene, CDR3 DNA, CDR3 protein. The D gene is left open where the match is weak. Clone size is given for some rows only: seen once, a few or many times, or a class if the clone is expanded.

TRBD2	-	TRBV28	TRBJ2-7	TGTGCCAGCAGTTTACTACAAACTAGCGGGCTGAGAGGCTACGAGCAGTACTTC	CASSLLQTSGLRGYEQYF
-	-	TRBV7-9	TRBJ1-3	TGTGCCAGCAGCTTATCAGTCCCCCCCTCTGGAAACACCATATATTTT	CASSLSVPPSGNTIYF
-	-	TRBV7-9	TRBJ2-1	TGTGCCAGCAGCTTAGTGGGGGCAGCCCATGAGCAGTTCTTC	CASSLVGAAHEQFF
-	-	TRBV4-1	TRBJ1-1	TGCGCCAGCAGCCAAGTGAAGAACACTGAAGCTTTCTTT	CASSQVKNTEAFF
-	-	TRBV20-1	TRBJ2-5	TGCAGTGCGAACCAAGAGACCCAGTACTTC	CSANQETQYF
-	-	TRBV9	TRBJ2-3	TGTGCCAGCAGCGCCCCGACTAGCACAGATACGCAGTATTTT	CASSAPTSTDTQYF
TRBD2	-	TRBV5-1	TRBJ2-3	TGCGCCAGCAGCTTGGCCCTAGCGGGAGTAGCAGATACGCAGTATTTT	CASSLALAGVADTQYF
-	-	TRBV6-1	TRBJ1-5	TGTGCCAGCAGTGAAGGAACGGTCAATCAGCCCCAGCATTTT	CASSEGTVNQPQHF
TRBD1	-	TRBV5-5	TRBJ1-5	TGTGCCAGCAGCTCTAACACAGGGGGCATGGGTCAGCCCCAGCATTTT	CASSSNTGGMGQPQHF
-	-	TRBV21-1	TRBJ1-5	TGTGCCAGCAGCAGGCAACAGGACCAGCCCCAGCATTTT	CASSRQQDQPQHF
-	-	TRBV10-2	TRBJ1-1	TGCGCCAGCAGGGGTGATGAAGCTTTCTTT	CASRGDEAFF
-	-	TRBV14	TRBJ2-7	TGTGCCAGCAGCTCGGCGCTGGGCTACGAGCAGTACTTC	CASSSALGYEQYF
TRBD2	-	TRBV28	TRBJ2-2	TGTGCCAGCACAATACTAGCGGGAGCTAGCACCGGGGAGCTGTTTTTT	CASTILAGASTGELFF
TRBD2	once	TRBV2	TRBJ2-1	TGTGCCAGCAGTCGGACTAGCGCGAGCTCCTACAATGAGCAGTTCTTC	CASSRTSASSYNEQFF
TRBD2	-	TRBV28	TRBJ2-1	TGTGCCAGCAGTTTGCGGGAGAGCTCCTACAATGAGCAGTTCTTC	CASSLRESSYNEQFF
TRBD1	-	TRBV28	TRBJ1-2	TGTGCCAGCAGTTTACCCCGGGACAGGGGACGTTTCTATGGCTACACCTTC	CASSLPRDRGRFYGYTF
-	-	TRBV4-2	TRBJ2-2	TGTGCCAGCAGCCAAGACGCTCCGGGACTTAACACCGGGGAGCTGTTTTTT	CASSQDAPGLNTGELFF
TRBD1	-	TRBV7-9	TRBJ2-7	TGTGCCAGCAGCAGGGACAGCCACGAGCAGTACTTC	CASSRDSHEQYF
TRBD2	-	TRBV27	TRBJ2-7	TGTGCCACCCGACAGACTAGCGCGTACGAGCAGTACTTC	CATRQTSAYEQYF
TRBD1	-	TRBV2	TRBJ2-7	TGTGCCAGCAGTCCCGGGACAGCTTCCTACGAGCAGTACTTC	CASSPGTASYEQYF
-	-	TRBV6-5	TRBJ1-1	TGTGCCAGCAGTTACAGACCGGGACACATGAACACTGAAGCTTTCTTT	CASSYRPGHMNTEAFF
TRBD1	-	TRBV2	TRBJ1-5	TGTGCCAGCAGTCTCAGGGGGAGCGGTCAGCCCCAGCATTTT	CASSLRGSGQPQHF
-	-	TRBV2	TRBJ2-5	TGTGCCAGCAGTGTTACCAACCAAGAGACCCAGTACTTC	CASSVTNQETQYF
-	-	TRBV27	TRBJ2-6	TGTGCCAGCAGTCCTGCTGGGGCCAACGTCCTGACTTTC	CASSPAGANVLTF
TRBD2	-	TRBV7-2	TRBJ2-7	TGTGCCAGCAGCTGGGGACTAGCGGGAGGTCTTAAGTACGAGCAGTACTTC	CASSWGLAGGLKYEQYF
-	-	TRBV19	TRBJ2-1	TGTGCCAGTAGTATCGGGCAGTCCTCCTACAATGAGCAGTTCTTC	CASSIGQSSYNEQFF
-	-	TRBV7-9	TRBJ2-7	TGTGCCAGCAGCCATGGGGGACTCCCCTACGAGCAGTACTTC	CASSHGGLPYEQYF
TRBD2	-	TRBV5-4	TRBJ2-1	TGTGCCAGCAGGGTGGCCCTAGCGGGAGCTGATAGCTCCTACAATGAGCAGTTCTTC	CASRVALAGADSSYNEQFF
-	-	TRBV7-2	TRBJ2-5	TGTGCCAGCGGTCAACCAATAAGTCTCGGAGGAGAGACCCAGTACTTC	CASGQPISLGGETQYF
-	-	TRBV6-5	TRBJ2-2	TGTGCCAGCAGTTACGACCTCAGCGCCGGGGAGCTGTTTTTT	CASSYDLSAGELFF
-	-	TRBV6-5	TRBJ1-1	TGTGCCAGCAGCTACAGGGAGGGAAACACTGAAGCTTTCTTT	CASSYREGNTEAFF
TRBD1	-	TRBV5-1	TRBJ2-3	TGCGCCAGCAGCAATACACAGGGGTTAGCAGATACGCAGTATTTT	CASSNTQGLADTQYF
TRBD1	-	TRBV27	TRBJ1-4	TGTGCCAGCAGTCCCGGGACAGCTGCTAATGAAAAACTGTTTTTT	CASSPGTAANEKLFF
-	-	TRBV9	TRBJ1-1	TGTGCCAGCAGCATGCTTGTAGGGCGGGACACTGAAGCTTTCTTT	CASSMLVGRDTEAFF
-	-	TRBV19	TRBJ2-7	TGTGCCAGTAGTATAGATCGAGGTACGGAGCAGTACTTC	CASSIDRGTEQYF
TRBD2	-	TRBV27	TRBJ2-1	TGTGCCAGCAGTTTAGGAGCGGGAGTATTCAATGAGCAGTTCTTC	CASSLGAGVFNEQFF
-	-	TRBV14	TRBJ1-4	TGTGCCAGCAGCCAAGAAAGGCCCCAGGGAGGGGGAAAACTGTTTTTT	CASSQERPQGGGKLFF
-	few	TRBV5-1	TRBJ1-1	TGCGCCAGCAGCCCTACGGGCACTGAAGCTTTCTTT	CASSPTGTEAFF
TRBD1	-	TRBV7-9	TRBJ2-7	TGTGCCAGCAGCTTAGAGGACAGGGGGACCTACGAGCAGTACTTC	CASSLEDRGTYEQYF
TRBD2	-	TRBV27	TRBJ2-1	TGTGCCAGCAGTTTAGCGGGAGGATACAATGAGCAGTTCTTC	CASSLAGGYNEQFF
-	-	TRBV29-1	TRBJ2-2	TGCAGCGTTGAGGACGGAGAGGGCACCGGGGAGCTGTTTTTT	CSVEDGEGTGELFF
TRBD2	-	TRBV27	TRBJ2-3	TGTGCCAGCAGTTTCTCAGCGGGAGAGGTAACAGATACGCAGTATTTT	CASSFSAGEVTDTQYF
-	few	TRBV9	TRBJ2-7	TGTGCCAGCAGCGGCGGCCCAAACTACGAGCAGTACTTC	CASSGGPNYEQYF
-	-	TRBV7-9	TRBJ2-7	TGTGCCAGCAGCTTTGGACAGCCCCGGGAGAGCTACGAGCAGTACTTC	CASSFGQPRESYEQYF
TRBD1	-	TRBV2	TRBJ2-3	TGTGCCAGCAGCACCGGGACAGACAGCACAGATACGCAGTATTTT	CASSTGTDSTDTQYF
TRBD1	-	TRBV27	TRBJ1-1	TGTGCCAGCAGCCTGACAGGGAGGACTGAAGCTTTCTTT	CASSLTGRTEAFF
TRBD1	-	TRBV29-1	TRBJ2-7	TGCAGCGCCTTGGACAGGAGCTCCTACGAGCAGTACTTC	CSALDRSSYEQYF
-	-	TRBV23-1	TRBJ1-1	TGCGCCAGCAGTCAGTGGGAAGCTTTCTTT	CASSQWEAFF
-	once	TRBV2	TRBJ2-1	TGTGCCAGCACCCAGGGGCGCAATGAGCAGTTCTTC	CASTQGRNEQFF
-	-	TRBV7-9	TRBJ1-1	TGTGCCAGCAGCTTAGAAAGGGTCCGTATGACTGAAGCTTTCTTT	CASSLERVRMTEAFF
-	-	TRBV5-6	TRBJ2-7	TGTGCCAGCAGCTTGTCCGGGGAGTTTTACGAGCAGTACTTC	CASSLSGEFYEQYF
TRBD2	-	TRBV27	TRBJ2-5	TGTGCCAGCAGAATCGGGGGGGATACGACCCAGTACTTC	CASRIGGDTTQYF
-	-	TRBV7-6	TRBJ1-1	TGTGCCAGCAGCTCGGTAACAGGGTCGGGGACTGAAGCTTTCTTT	CASSSVTGSGTEAFF
TRBD1	-	TRBV2	TRBJ2-7	TGTGCCAGCATGGAAGGGACAGGGTCCTACGAGCAGTACTTC	CASMEGTGSYEQYF
TRBD1	-	TRBV29-1	TRBJ2-1	TGCAGCGTTGTGGCAGGGGGCTCTTACAATGAGCAGTTCTTC	CSVVAGGSYNEQFF
-	-	TRBV6-5	TRBJ2-5	TGTGCCAGCAGTTTACTGGGTCCTAGGGAGCAGTACTTC	CASSLLGPREQYF
-	-	TRBV28	TRBJ2-7	TGTGCCAGCAGTTCCCCGACCAACTACGAGCAGTACTTC	CASSSPTNYEQYF
-	-	TRBV27	TRBJ2-1	TGTGCCAGCAGTCTCTTGGGGGAGAAAGGTAGTCATGAGCAGTTCTTC	CASSLLGEKGSHEQFF
-	-	TRBV7-9	TRBJ2-7	TGTGCCAGCAGCTTAGCGCAGGGGAGACTCTACGAGCAGTACTTC	CASSLAQGRLYEQYF